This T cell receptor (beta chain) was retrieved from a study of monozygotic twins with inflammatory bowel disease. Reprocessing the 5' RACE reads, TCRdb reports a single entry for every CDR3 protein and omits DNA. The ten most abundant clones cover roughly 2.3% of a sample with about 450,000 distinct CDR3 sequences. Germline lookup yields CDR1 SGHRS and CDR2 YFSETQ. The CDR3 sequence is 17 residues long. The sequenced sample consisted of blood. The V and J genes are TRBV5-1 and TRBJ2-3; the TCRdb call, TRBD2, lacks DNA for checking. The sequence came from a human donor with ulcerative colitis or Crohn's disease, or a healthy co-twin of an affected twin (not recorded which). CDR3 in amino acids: CASSLTGPTTFTDTQYF.